This TCR beta chain derives from a study of cytomegalovirus exposure and HLA in healthy donors. Findings and limits, study-wide: The authors enumerated roughly 180 TCR beta chains as linked to cytomegalovirus. Earlier results showed most TCR beta V segments being productive about 87% or about 30% of the time.

On this clone: Antigen: not known.

Trimming took off 0 bases at V and 2 bases at J, with 11 bases between the two ends. The V gene's germline CDR1 is SGHAT and CDR2 FQDESV (reference sequence). This CDR3 contains 15 residues. Primers: 60 Vbeta forward and 13 Jbeta reverse. Method: immunoSEQ multiplex PCR; TCRdb's copy keeps in-frame clones and lacks some. This table has around 140,000 clones, approximately 84% appearing once. This sequence joins TRBV11-1 and TRBJ2-7, with D perhaps matching TRBD1 (6 bases). Sequencing input: PBMCs. The TCR sequence derives from a woman aged 55-75 years in good health and CMV-seropositive. The CDR3 region has the DNA TGTGCCAGCAGCTTAGCCGGGACATATGCCTACGAGCAGTACTTC. Translated, it gives CASSLAGTYAYEQYF. Looking up the rest from reference TRBV11-1 and TRBJ2-7 gives the full variable domain: EAEVAQSPRYKITEKSQAVAFWCDPISGHATLYWYRQILGQGPELLVQFQDESVVDDSQLPKDRFSAERLKGVDSTLKIQPAELGDSAMYLCASSLAGTYAYEQYFGPGTRLTVT.